The entry that follows covers one TCR beta chain sequence. Its target is unknown. Some clones are missing from TCRdb's copy, which holds only in-frame ones; the method was immunoSEQ multiplex PCR. Of around 100,000 clones in the sample, approximately 86% were seen once. This entry is derived from a study of T cells in localized non-small cell lung cancer. Notes on the study in general: A single tumor region was sequenced, leaving heterogeneity possible. Researchers found a median approximately 55 of the top 100 tumor clones in adjacent lung.

The V end was cut by 2 bases, the J end by 7 bases, with 9 bases between. CDR1 MNHEY and CDR2 SMNVEV come from the germline V gene (reference sequence). This CDR3 comprises 14 residues. The sample in question was peripheral blood, obtained before any cancer treatment. The chain combines TRBV27 with TRBJ1-6; D gene uncertain. The TCR was taken from a man aged 35-75 years with stage I squamous cell lung carcinoma. The CDR3 DNA reads as TGTGCCAGCAGTTTAGAAGCGGGAAATTCACCCCTCCACTTT. It encodes CASSLEAGNSPLHF.